This T cell receptor beta chain stems from a study of technical replicates of blood from several donors. This clone was detected only once. The repertoire was sequenced with immunoSEQ multiplex PCR; TCRdb's copy has only in-frame clones and lacks some. The profile shows around 50,000 clones, 90% to 97% of them singletons. The sequencing sample was made of T cells isolated from PBMCs. This TCR derives from a human donor in good health.

The CDR3: CASSLSDKVYTQYF. Written as DNA, the CDR3 is TGTGCCAGCAGCTTATCGGACAAAGTATATACGCAGTATTTT. V and J are TRBV13 and TRBJ2-3; perhaps TRBD1 as D (5 bases). Per the germline V gene, CDR1 is PRHDT and CDR2 is FYEKMQ (reference sequence). Trimming took off 2 bases at V and 7 bases at J, with 13 bases between the two ends. The CDR3 extends over 14 amino acids.